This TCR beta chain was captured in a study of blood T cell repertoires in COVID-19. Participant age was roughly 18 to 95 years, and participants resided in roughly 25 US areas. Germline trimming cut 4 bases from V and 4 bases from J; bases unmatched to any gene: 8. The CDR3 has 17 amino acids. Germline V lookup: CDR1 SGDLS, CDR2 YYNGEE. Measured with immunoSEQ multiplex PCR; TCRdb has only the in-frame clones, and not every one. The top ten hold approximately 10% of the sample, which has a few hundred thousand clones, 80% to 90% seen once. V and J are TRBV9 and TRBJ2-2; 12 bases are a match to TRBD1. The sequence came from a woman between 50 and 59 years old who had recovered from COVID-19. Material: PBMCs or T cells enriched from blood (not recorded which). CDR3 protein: CASSPGQGALRTGELFF. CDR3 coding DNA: TGTGCCAGCAGCCCGGGACAGGGGGCTTTACGCACCGGGGAGCTGTTTTTT.